A selection of T cell receptor beta chains follows, all from one sample in a study of radiotherapy plus CTLA-4 blockade in lung cancer. TCRdb's copy holds only in-frame clones and misses some; the assay was immunoSEQ multiplex PCR. The repertoire has about 86,000 clones, 83% of them found once; the top ten carry 0.82%. Material: peripheral blood, obtained from a patient treated with radiotherapy plus ipilimumab. These receptors originate from a human donor with non-small cell lung cancer who had stable disease on radiotherapy plus ipilimumab. Both conserved end residues are part of each CDR3. A D gene is named only where the DNA matches it firmly. A clone size is listed for some rows: how often the clone was seen (once, few, many), or a class if it is expanded.

d_call: .
cdr3_length: 18
v_call: TRBV10-2
clone_size: .
j_call: TRBJ2-7
cdr3_aa: CASSEPRGSGPSSYEQYF
cdr3_nt: TGCGCCAGCAGTGAGCCTCGAGGTTCAGGGCCAAGCTCCTACGAGCAGTACTTC

d_call: TRBD1
cdr3_length: 17
v_call: TRBV9
clone_size: .
j_call: TRBJ1-6
cdr3_aa: CASSPRQGAGINSPLHF
cdr3_nt: TGTGCCAGCAGCCCCCGACAGGGGGCAGGTATTAATTCACCCCTCCACTTT

d_call: .
cdr3_length: 15
v_call: TRBV6-5
clone_size: .
j_call: TRBJ2-3
cdr3_aa: CASSYRSGSTDTQYF
cdr3_nt: TGTGCCAGCAGTTACCGCAGCGGGAGCACAGATACGCAGTATTTT

d_call: .
cdr3_length: 14
v_call: TRBV19
clone_size: .
j_call: TRBJ2-2
cdr3_aa: CASSRERYTGELFF
cdr3_nt: TGTGCCAGTAGTAGAGAAAGATACACCGGGGAGCTGTTTTTT

d_call: .
cdr3_length: 15
v_call: TRBV6-1
clone_size: .
j_call: TRBJ1-2
cdr3_aa: CASSFTRDGRYGYTF
cdr3_nt: TGTGCCAGCAGTTTTACCCGGGACGGCCGATATGGCTACACCTTC

d_call: .
cdr3_length: 14
v_call: TRBV14
clone_size: .
j_call: TRBJ2-5
cdr3_aa: CASSLYRVRETQYF
cdr3_nt: TGTGCCAGCAGCTTATACAGGGTTCGGGAGACCCAGTACTTC

d_call: .
cdr3_length: 15
v_call: TRBV27
clone_size: .
j_call: TRBJ1-6
cdr3_aa: CASSFAARGRSPLHF
cdr3_nt: TGTGCCAGCAGTTTCGCCGCTCGAGGTCGATCACCCCTCCACTTT

d_call: TRBD1
cdr3_length: 17
v_call: TRBV19
clone_size: .
j_call: TRBJ2-6
cdr3_aa: CASTSGTVLSGANVLTF
cdr3_nt: TGTGCCAGTACCTCCGGGACAGTCCTCTCTGGGGCCAACGTCCTGACTTTC

d_call: .
cdr3_length: 14
v_call: TRBV10-1
clone_size: .
j_call: TRBJ1-1
cdr3_aa: CASSGTGRYPEAFF
cdr3_nt: TGCGCCAGCAGTGGTACAGGGCGCTACCCTGAAGCTTTCTTT

d_call: TRBD2
cdr3_length: 15
v_call: TRBV30
clone_size: .
j_call: TRBJ2-2
cdr3_aa: CAWSLAGVGTGELFF
cdr3_nt: TGTGCCTGGAGTCTAGCGGGAGTAGGCACCGGGGAGCTGTTTTTT

d_call: .
cdr3_length: 14
v_call: TRBV28
clone_size: .
j_call: TRBJ1-3
cdr3_aa: CASSSSGSGNTIYF
cdr3_nt: TGTGCCAGCAGTTCCTCCGGCTCTGGAAACACCATATATTTT

d_call: .
cdr3_length: 15
v_call: TRBV27
clone_size: .
j_call: TRBJ1-2
cdr3_aa: CASSFDPGANYGYTF
cdr3_nt: TGTGCCAGCAGTTTTGACCCTGGAGCTAACTATGGCTACACCTTC

d_call: TRBD1
cdr3_length: 15
v_call: TRBV6-1
clone_size: few
j_call: TRBJ1-6
cdr3_aa: CASSLAGGNNSPLHF
cdr3_nt: TGTGCCAGCAGTCTAGCAGGGGGCAATAATTCACCCCTCCACTTT

d_call: TRBD1
cdr3_length: 14
v_call: TRBV19
clone_size: .
j_call: TRBJ2-1
cdr3_aa: CASSRDRGHGEQFF
cdr3_nt: TGTGCCAGTAGTAGGGACAGGGGACATGGTGAGCAGTTCTTC

d_call: TRBD1
cdr3_length: 15
v_call: TRBV28
clone_size: few
j_call: TRBJ1-5
cdr3_aa: CASTNQGAPNQPQHF
cdr3_nt: TGTGCCAGCACCAATCAGGGGGCGCCCAATCAGCCCCAGCATTTT

d_call: .
cdr3_length: 15
v_call: TRBV7-2
clone_size: .
j_call: TRBJ1-4
cdr3_aa: CASSLAGEVSEKLFF
cdr3_nt: TGTGCCAGCAGCTTAGCAGGGGAAGTTTCGGAAAAACTGTTTTTT

d_call: .
cdr3_length: 15
v_call: TRBV9
clone_size: .
j_call: TRBJ2-3
cdr3_aa: CASSVFGLAHDTQYF
cdr3_nt: TGTGCCAGCAGCGTATTTGGATTAGCACACGATACGCAGTATTTT

d_call: TRBD2
cdr3_length: 15
v_call: TRBV11-2
clone_size: .
j_call: TRBJ2-1
cdr3_aa: CASSPGLAGPNEQFF
cdr3_nt: TGTGCCAGCAGCCCAGGACTAGCGGGACCCAATGAGCAGTTCTTC

d_call: .
cdr3_length: 16
v_call: TRBV5-4
clone_size: .
j_call: TRBJ2-1
cdr3_aa: CASSAGLISSYNEQFF
cdr3_nt: TGTGCCAGCAGCGCGGGCCTTATCAGCTCCTACAATGAGCAGTTCTTC

d_call: .
cdr3_length: 16
v_call: TRBV14
clone_size: .
j_call: TRBJ1-2
cdr3_aa: CASSQDLGGQFYGYTF
cdr3_nt: TGTGCCAGCAGCCAAGACTTGGGGGGGCAGTTCTATGGCTACACCTTC

d_call: .
cdr3_length: 15
v_call: TRBV6-5
clone_size: once
j_call: TRBJ1-1
cdr3_aa: CASRRRHGLNTEAFF
cdr3_nt: TGTGCCAGCAGACGCAGACACGGGCTGAACACTGAAGCTTTCTTT

d_call: .
cdr3_length: 14
v_call: TRBV11-2
clone_size: .
j_call: TRBJ1-3
cdr3_aa: CASRFPGAGNTIYF
cdr3_nt: TGTGCCAGCAGATTTCCGGGGGCCGGAAACACCATATATTTT

d_call: TRBD2
cdr3_length: 17
v_call: TRBV7-8
clone_size: .
j_call: TRBJ2-7
cdr3_aa: CASSLFLVFGRNDEQYF
cdr3_nt: TGTGCCAGCAGCCTCTTTTTGGTTTTCGGGAGGAACGACGAGCAGTACTTC

d_call: .
cdr3_length: 11
v_call: TRBV20-1
clone_size: .
j_call: TRBJ1-2
cdr3_aa: CSTPANYGYTF
cdr3_nt: TGCAGTACCCCAGCTAACTATGGCTACACCTTC

d_call: .
cdr3_length: 11
v_call: TRBV20-1
clone_size: once
j_call: TRBJ2-3
cdr3_aa: CSARGVLDRYF
cdr3_nt: TGCAGTGCTAGAGGGGTCCTAGATCGGTATTTT

d_call: .
cdr3_length: 12
v_call: TRBV30
clone_size: .
j_call: TRBJ1-5
cdr3_aa: CAWNWGNQPQHF
cdr3_nt: TGTGCCTGGAACTGGGGGAATCAGCCCCAGCATTTT

d_call: .
cdr3_length: 12
v_call: TRBV11-2
clone_size: .
j_call: TRBJ1-1
cdr3_aa: CASSLQNTEAFF
cdr3_nt: TGTGCCAGCAGCTTACAGAACACTGAAGCTTTCTTT

d_call: TRBD1
cdr3_length: 16
v_call: TRBV5-4
clone_size: .
j_call: TRBJ2-3
cdr3_aa: CASRNTDRGRADTQYF
cdr3_nt: TGTGCCAGCAGGAATACCGACAGGGGTAGGGCAGATACGCAGTATTTT

d_call: .
cdr3_length: 12
v_call: TRBV5-1
clone_size: .
j_call: TRBJ1-2
cdr3_aa: CASSLGARGYTF
cdr3_nt: TGCGCCAGCAGCTTGGGGGCCCGGGGCTACACCTTC

d_call: TRBD2
cdr3_length: 13
v_call: TRBV19
clone_size: few
j_call: TRBJ2-7
cdr3_aa: CASSTSGTREQYF
cdr3_nt: TGTGCCAGTAGCACTAGCGGGACAAGGGAGCAGTACTTC

d_call: TRBD1
cdr3_length: 19
v_call: TRBV6-4
clone_size: few
j_call: TRBJ1-1
cdr3_aa: CASSDHRPDRASMNTEAFF
cdr3_nt: TGTGCCAGCAGTGACCATCGCCCGGACAGGGCTTCAATGAACACTGAAGCTTTCTTT

d_call: .
cdr3_length: 14
v_call: TRBV4-1
clone_size: .
j_call: TRBJ2-7
cdr3_aa: CASSQEFSLGEQYF
cdr3_nt: TGCGCCAGTAGCCAAGAATTCAGCCTTGGGGAGCAGTACTTC

d_call: TRBD2
cdr3_length: 16
v_call: TRBV11-1
clone_size: .
j_call: TRBJ2-1
cdr3_aa: CASSLKVREGYNEQFF
cdr3_nt: TGTGCCAGCAGCTTAAAAGTTCGGGAGGGGTACAATGAGCAGTTCTTC

d_call: TRBD1
cdr3_length: 15
v_call: TRBV5-1
clone_size: .
j_call: TRBJ2-1
cdr3_aa: CASSLQGASINEQFF
cdr3_nt: TGCGCCAGCAGCTTACAGGGGGCAAGTATCAATGAGCAGTTCTTC

d_call: .
cdr3_length: 14
v_call: TRBV25-1
clone_size: .
j_call: TRBJ2-7
cdr3_aa: CATEGRRSSYEQYF
cdr3_nt: TGTGCCACCGAGGGGCGCCGCAGCTCCTACGAGCAGTACTTC

d_call: TRBD1
cdr3_length: 14
v_call: TRBV2
clone_size: .
j_call: TRBJ2-2
cdr3_aa: CASRSTGGRGELFF
cdr3_nt: TGTGCCAGCAGATCTACAGGGGGGCGCGGGGAGCTGTTTTTT

d_call: TRBD2
cdr3_length: 15
v_call: TRBV27
clone_size: few
j_call: TRBJ2-7
cdr3_aa: CASSPRLAGTYEQYF
cdr3_nt: TGTGCCAGCAGTCCGCGACTAGCGGGAACCTACGAGCAGTACTTC

d_call: .
cdr3_length: 13
v_call: TRBV2
clone_size: .
j_call: TRBJ1-4
cdr3_aa: CATGGVGGEKLFF
cdr3_nt: TGTGCCACTGGGGGGGTAGGGGGTGAAAAACTGTTTTTT

d_call: .
cdr3_length: 18
v_call: TRBV4-1
clone_size: .
j_call: TRBJ1-3
cdr3_aa: CASSQDQFSQSSGNTIYF
cdr3_nt: TGCGCCAGCAGCCAAGACCAGTTCAGCCAGAGCTCTGGAAACACCATATATTTT

d_call: .
cdr3_length: 13
v_call: TRBV9
clone_size: .
j_call: TRBJ1-3
cdr3_aa: CASSPQGGNTIYF
cdr3_nt: TGTGCCAGCAGCCCCCAGGGAGGAAACACCATATATTTT

d_call: TRBD1
cdr3_length: 15
v_call: TRBV6-6
clone_size: .
j_call: TRBJ2-3
cdr3_aa: CASSDWGQSTDTQYF
cdr3_nt: TGTGCCAGCAGCGACTGGGGACAGAGCACAGATACGCAGTATTTT

d_call: .
cdr3_length: 14
v_call: TRBV9
clone_size: .
j_call: TRBJ1-2
cdr3_aa: CASSVGGGEYGYTF
cdr3_nt: TGTGCCAGCAGCGTAGGTGGGGGCGAATATGGCTACACCTTC

d_call: .
cdr3_length: 14
v_call: TRBV7-3
clone_size: .
j_call: TRBJ1-1
cdr3_aa: CASSLISGPTEAFF
cdr3_nt: TGTGCCAGCAGCTTAATTTCGGGGCCCACTGAAGCTTTCTTT

d_call: .
cdr3_length: 14
v_call: TRBV15
clone_size: .
j_call: TRBJ2-7
cdr3_aa: CATSVAPGSYEQYF
cdr3_nt: TGTGCCACCAGCGTCGCACCCGGCTCCTACGAGCAGTACTTC

d_call: .
cdr3_length: 15
v_call: TRBV19
clone_size: .
j_call: TRBJ1-5
cdr3_aa: CASSLDTGRNQPQHF
cdr3_nt: TGTGCCAGTAGTCTGGACACAGGACGGAATCAGCCCCAGCATTTT

d_call: .
cdr3_length: 12
v_call: TRBV19
clone_size: .
j_call: TRBJ1-1
cdr3_aa: CATKKGGAEAFF
cdr3_nt: TGTGCCACCAAGAAGGGAGGCGCTGAAGCTTTCTTT

d_call: TRBD2
cdr3_length: 17
v_call: TRBV9
clone_size: .
j_call: TRBJ2-2
cdr3_aa: CASSVGLAGGVTGELFF
cdr3_nt: TGTGCCAGCAGCGTAGGACTAGCGGGAGGGGTGACCGGGGAGCTGTTTTTT

d_call: .
cdr3_length: 15
v_call: TRBV29-1
clone_size: .
j_call: TRBJ2-2
cdr3_aa: CSVEAGRAPSGELFF
cdr3_nt: TGCAGCGTTGAAGCCGGCCGGGCCCCCAGCGGGGAGCTGTTTTTT

d_call: TRBD1
cdr3_length: 14
v_call: TRBV27
clone_size: .
j_call: TRBJ1-4
cdr3_aa: CASSRTGYEEKLFF
cdr3_nt: TGTGCCAGCAGTCGGACAGGGTACGAGGAAAAACTGTTTTTT

d_call: .
cdr3_length: 14
v_call: TRBV7-2
clone_size: .
j_call: TRBJ2-1
cdr3_aa: CASSSPGVLNEQFF
cdr3_nt: TGTGCCAGCTCATCCCCCGGGGTGCTCAATGAGCAGTTCTTC

d_call: .
cdr3_length: 10
v_call: TRBV20-1
clone_size: .
j_call: TRBJ2-7
cdr3_aa: CSARGNEQYF
cdr3_nt: TGCAGTGCTAGAGGGAACGAGCAGTACTTC

d_call: .
cdr3_length: 14
v_call: TRBV28
clone_size: .
j_call: TRBJ1-5
cdr3_aa: CASSLGGLDQPQHF
cdr3_nt: TGTGCCAGCAGTTTAGGGGGGCTGGACCAGCCCCAGCATTTT

d_call: .
cdr3_length: 12
v_call: TRBV27
clone_size: .
j_call: TRBJ2-1
cdr3_aa: CASRGLSNEQFF
cdr3_nt: TGTGCCAGCAGAGGACTGAGCAATGAGCAGTTCTTC

d_call: TRBD1
cdr3_length: 17
v_call: TRBV6-1
clone_size: .
j_call: TRBJ1-3
cdr3_aa: CASSEALWTGTGNTIYF
cdr3_nt: TGTGCCAGCAGTGAAGCGCTTTGGACAGGGACTGGAAACACCATATATTTT

d_call: TRBD1
cdr3_length: 15
v_call: TRBV28
clone_size: .
j_call: TRBJ1-5
cdr3_aa: CASRYDRGWNQPQHF
cdr3_nt: TGTGCCAGCAGATACGACAGGGGGTGGAATCAGCCCCAGCATTTT

d_call: .
cdr3_length: 13
v_call: TRBV7-9
clone_size: .
j_call: TRBJ2-5
cdr3_aa: CASSLMNQETQYF
cdr3_nt: TGTGCCAGCAGCTTAATGAACCAAGAGACCCAGTACTTC

d_call: .
cdr3_length: 17
v_call: TRBV11-2
clone_size: .
j_call: TRBJ2-3
cdr3_aa: CASRPPPWWASTDTQYF
cdr3_nt: TGTGCCAGCAGGCCCCCCCCATGGTGGGCGAGCACAGATACGCAGTATTTT

d_call: TRBD1
cdr3_length: 15
v_call: TRBV25-1
clone_size: .
j_call: TRBJ2-2
cdr3_aa: CASRPGTGNTGELFF
cdr3_nt: TGTGCCAGTAGACCCGGGACAGGGAACACCGGGGAGCTGTTTTTT

d_call: .
cdr3_length: 16
v_call: TRBV28
clone_size: .
j_call: TRBJ1-2
cdr3_aa: CASSSIRQWAIGGYTF
cdr3_nt: TGTGCCAGCAGTTCCATCAGACAGTGGGCCATCGGTGGCTACACCTTC

d_call: TRBD1
cdr3_length: 15
v_call: TRBV5-1
clone_size: .
j_call: TRBJ1-1
cdr3_aa: CASSSGQGMNTEAFF
cdr3_nt: TGCGCCAGCAGCTCCGGACAGGGTATGAACACTGAAGCTTTCTTT